The 5 T cell receptor beta chains in this list originate from one sample, sequenced in a study of cytomegalovirus exposure and HLA in healthy donors. PCR employed 60 Vbeta and 13 Jbeta primers. Only in-frame clones appear in the TCRdb table, and some are missing; sequencing was by immunoSEQ multiplex PCR. The profile shows approximately 240,000 clones, about 89% of them singletons. Sequenced input: PBMCs. The receptors were sampled from a woman aged 18-30 years in good health and CMV-seronegative.

The V call is TRBV13, the J call TRBJ2-7; the D gene is possibly TRBD2 (6 bases). V was clipped by 3 bases and J by 3 bases, with 9 bases between them. CDR3 length: 13 amino acids. CDR1 PRHDT and CDR2 FYEKMQ come from the germline V gene (reference sequence). CDR3 nucleotide sequence: TGTGCCAGCAGCTTTACGGGGGTCTACGAGCAGTACTTC. Amino acids: CASSFTGVYEQYF.

This rearrangement joins TRBV2 to TRBJ2-5; D perhaps matches TRBD2 (5 bases). This CDR3 region has 13 residues. Germline-derived CDR1 and CDR2 are SNHLY and FYNNEI. The V gene lost 8 bases and the J gene lost 5 bases, with 15 bases spanning the gap. This CDR3 is CASGKGSRETQYF. The CDR3 DNA sequence: TGTGCCAGCGGCAAAGGGAGCCGGGAGACCCAGTACTTC.

This clone was detected once. This chain joins TRBV7-2 and TRBJ1-1, with D possibly being TRBD1 (5 bases). Germline-derived CDR1 and CDR2 are SGHTA and FQGNSA. The CDR3 runs 16 residues. V was trimmed by 2 bases and J by 1 base, leaving 14 bases between them. The CDR3 protein is CASSLFMTVTNTEAFF. Here the CDR3 DNA reads TGTGCCAGCAGCTTATTCATGACAGTAACGAACACTGAAGCTTTCTTT.

This clone was recorded a few times. The rearrangement uses TRBV5-1 and TRBJ2-5; D remains ambiguous. Trimming removed 0 bases from V and 5 bases from J, with 5 bases in between. Germline loops: CDR1 SGHRS, CDR2 YFSETQ. The CDR3 runs 12 residues. The CDR3 here is CASSLALETQYF. The CDR3 DNA reads as TGCGCCAGCAGCTTGGCTCTGGAGACCCAGTACTTC.

A note on this clone: The same CDR3 is also encoded by other DNA sequences in this sample. The chain combines TRBV29-1 with TRBJ2-7, with 7 nucleotides matching TRBD1. Trimming cost V 4 bases and J 2 bases; bases outside gene matches: 2. This CDR3 has 12 residues. Germline V gene data show CDR1 as SQVTM and CDR2 as ANQGSEA. Written as DNA, the CDR3 is TGCAGCGTTGGACAGGGAACCTACGAGCAGTACTTC. It is translated as CSVGQGTYEQYF.